This TCR beta chain was captured by sequencing in a study of control samples from healthy donors and cancer patients. TCRdb keeps only in-frame clones here, not all; method: immunoSEQ multiplex PCR. The repertoire includes approximately 170,000 clones, around 94% of them detected once, and 1.4% sits in the top ten. V lost 3 bases, J lost 12 bases, and 4 bases stayed unmatched. Germline loops: CDR1 SGHNT, CDR2 YYREEE (reference sequence). This CDR3 is built from 12 residues. The sequenced material came from blood. The J gene is TRBJ2-1, the V gene TRBV5-4, with TRBD2 matching 9 bases. The source is a man aged 30-40 years in good health. This CDR3 reads CASSWGTSRQFF. The CDR3 bases are TGTGCCAGCAGCTGGGGGACTAGCCGGCAGTTCTTC.